The next 4 T cell receptor beta chains were all read from a single sample in a study of brain T cells in children with intractable seizures. Some clones are missing from TCRdb's copy, which holds only in-frame ones; the method was immunoSEQ multiplex PCR. The data hold 78,000 or so clones, with under 95% observed a single time. The sequencing used peripheral blood, collected at surgery. The receptors originated from a girl aged 2-10 years with Rasmussen encephalitis and intractable seizures.

Regarding this clone: Other DNA sequences in the sample encode the same CDR3. The chain joins TRBV5-1 to TRBJ1-2, with D unclear. V was trimmed by 0 bases and J by 4 bases, leaving 7 bases between them. This CDR3 is 13 amino acids long. The V gene's germline CDR1 is SGHRS and CDR2 YFSETQ. CDR3 loop: CASSLGGGYGYTF. In DNA, the CDR3 is TGCGCCAGCAGCTTGGGCGGCGGCTATGGCTACACCTTC.

This chain links TRBV27 with TRBJ2-1; D may match TRBD1 or TRBD2 (5 bases each). Trimming removed 2 bases at V and 6 bases at J, with 14 bases between. CDR3 size: 15 residues. Germline V gene sequence: CDR1 MNHEY, CDR2 SMNVEV (reference sequence). The CDR3 region is CASSLLGDLPNEQFF. Here the CDR3 DNA reads TGTGCCAGCAGTTTACTAGGGGACCTCCCCAATGAGCAGTTCTTC.

The J gene is TRBJ2-7, the V gene TRBV6-5, with TRBD2 matching 10 bases. The CDR3 covers 12 residues. Germline trimming cut 4 bases from V and 7 bases from J; bases unmatched to any gene: 1. Germline V gene data show CDR1 as MNHEY and CDR2 as SVGAGI. The CDR3 loop reads CASSSLAGEQYF. CDR3 DNA: TGTGCCAGCAGTTCACTAGCGGGGGAGCAGTACTTC.

There are many counts of this clone. The chain uses TRBV7-9 and TRBJ2-7; D is undetermined. Trimming left V 6 bases short and J 4 bases short, with 13 bases between. This CDR3 has 13 residues. Germline V CDR1 and CDR2: SEHNR, FQNEAQ (reference sequence). The CDR3 region is CASSSRHHYEQYF. Written as DNA, the CDR3 is TGTGCCAGCAGTTCCCGACACCATTACGAGCAGTACTTC.